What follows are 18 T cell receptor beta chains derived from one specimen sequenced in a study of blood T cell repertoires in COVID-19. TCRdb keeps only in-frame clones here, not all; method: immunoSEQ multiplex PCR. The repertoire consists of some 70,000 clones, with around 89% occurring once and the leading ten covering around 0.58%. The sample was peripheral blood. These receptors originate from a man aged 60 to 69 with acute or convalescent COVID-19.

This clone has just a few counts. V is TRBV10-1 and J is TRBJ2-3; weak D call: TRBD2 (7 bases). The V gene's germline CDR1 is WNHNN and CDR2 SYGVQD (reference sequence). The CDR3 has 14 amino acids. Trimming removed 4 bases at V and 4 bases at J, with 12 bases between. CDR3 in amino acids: CASSVGGAADTQYF. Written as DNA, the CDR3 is TGCGCCAGCAGTGTAGGGGGGGCCGCAGATACGCAGTATTTT.

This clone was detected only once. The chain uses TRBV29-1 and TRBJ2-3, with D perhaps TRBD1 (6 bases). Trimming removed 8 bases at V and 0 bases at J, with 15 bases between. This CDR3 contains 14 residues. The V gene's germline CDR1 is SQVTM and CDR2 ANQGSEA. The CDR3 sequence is CSLFPGVSTDTQYF. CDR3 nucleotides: TGCAGCCTATTTCCAGGGGTTAGCACAGATACGCAGTATTTT.

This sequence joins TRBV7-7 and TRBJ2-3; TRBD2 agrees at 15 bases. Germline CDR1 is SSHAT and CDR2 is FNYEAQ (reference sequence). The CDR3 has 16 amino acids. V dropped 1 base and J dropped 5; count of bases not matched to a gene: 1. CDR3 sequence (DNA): TGTGCCAGCAGCTTAGGGGGACTAGCGGGAGGAGATACGCAGTATTTT. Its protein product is CASSLGGLAGGDTQYF.

CDR3 protein: CAISDTGLAYYNEQFF. The DNA of the CDR3 is TGTGCCATCAGCGATACGGGACTAGCGTATTACAATGAGCAGTTCTTC. The chain couples TRBV10-3 to TRBJ2-1; the match to TRBD2 covers 10 bases. The CDR3 contains 16 residues. CDR1 and CDR2 (germline): ENHRY, SYGVKD. The trim removed 6 bases at V and 4 bases at J, leaving 9 bases unmatched.

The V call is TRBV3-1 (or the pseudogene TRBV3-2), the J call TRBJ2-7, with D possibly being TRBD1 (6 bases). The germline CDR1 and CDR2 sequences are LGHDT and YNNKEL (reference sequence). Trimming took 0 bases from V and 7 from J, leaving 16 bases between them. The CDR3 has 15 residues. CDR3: CASSQETQGLGEQYF. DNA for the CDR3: TGTGCCAGCAGCCAAGAAACCCAGGGGTTAGGGGAGCAGTACTTC.

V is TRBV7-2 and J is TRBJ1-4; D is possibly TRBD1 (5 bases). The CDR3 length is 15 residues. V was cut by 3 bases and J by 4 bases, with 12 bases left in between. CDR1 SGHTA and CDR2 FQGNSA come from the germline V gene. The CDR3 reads CASSLQRGDNEKLFF. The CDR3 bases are TGTGCCAGCAGCTTGCAGCGGGGGGATAATGAAAAACTGTTTTTT.

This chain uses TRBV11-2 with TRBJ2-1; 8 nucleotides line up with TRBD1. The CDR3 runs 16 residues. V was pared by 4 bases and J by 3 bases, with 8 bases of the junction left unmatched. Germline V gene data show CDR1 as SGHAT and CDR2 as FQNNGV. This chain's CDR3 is CASSSTGQGVYNEQFF. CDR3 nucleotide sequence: TGTGCCAGCAGCTCTACTGGACAGGGTGTCTACAATGAGCAGTTCTTC. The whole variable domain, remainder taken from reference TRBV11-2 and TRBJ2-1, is EAGVAQSPRYKIIEKRQSVAFWCNPISGHATLYWYQQILGQGPKLLIQFQNNGVVDDSQLPKDRFSAERLKGVDSTLKIQPAKLEDSAVYLCASSSTGQGVYNEQFFGPGTRLTVL.

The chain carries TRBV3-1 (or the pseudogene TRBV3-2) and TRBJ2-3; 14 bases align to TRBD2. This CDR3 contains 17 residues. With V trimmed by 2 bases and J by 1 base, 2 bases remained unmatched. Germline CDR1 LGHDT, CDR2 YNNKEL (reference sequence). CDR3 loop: CASSQLGLAGGTDTQYF. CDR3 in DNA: TGTGCCAGCAGCCAACTGGGACTAGCGGGAGGCACAGATACGCAGTATTTT.

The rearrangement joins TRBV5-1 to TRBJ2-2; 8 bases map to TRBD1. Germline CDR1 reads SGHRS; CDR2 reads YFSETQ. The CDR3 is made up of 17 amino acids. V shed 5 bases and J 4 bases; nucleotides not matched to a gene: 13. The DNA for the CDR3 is TGCGCCAGCAGTCGACTTCAGGGGGCGAGTGGCACCGGGGAGCTGTTTTTT. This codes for CASSRLQGASGTGELFF.

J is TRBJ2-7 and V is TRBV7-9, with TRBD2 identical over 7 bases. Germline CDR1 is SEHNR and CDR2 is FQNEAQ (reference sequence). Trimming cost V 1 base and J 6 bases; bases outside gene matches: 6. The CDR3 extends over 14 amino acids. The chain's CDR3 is CASSLGTSKGEQYF. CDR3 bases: TGTGCCAGCAGCTTAGGGACTAGTAAAGGCGAGCAGTACTTC.

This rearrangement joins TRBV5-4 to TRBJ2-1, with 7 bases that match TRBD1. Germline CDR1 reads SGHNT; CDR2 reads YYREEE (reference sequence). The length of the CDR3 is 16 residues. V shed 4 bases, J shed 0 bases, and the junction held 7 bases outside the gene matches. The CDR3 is CASSQGQAGSYNEQFF. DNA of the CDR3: TGTGCCAGCAGCCAAGGACAGGCCGGCTCCTACAATGAGCAGTTCTTC.

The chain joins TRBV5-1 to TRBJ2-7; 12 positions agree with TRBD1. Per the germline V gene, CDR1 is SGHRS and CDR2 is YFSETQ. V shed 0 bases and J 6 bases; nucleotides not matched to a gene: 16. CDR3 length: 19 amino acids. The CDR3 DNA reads TGCGCCAGCAGCTTGGCAGCTGGGGGACAGGGGGCGTTTTATTCCGAGCAGTACTTC. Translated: CASSLAAGGQGAFYSEQYF.

CDR3 nucleotides: TGCAGTGCTAGTGCAGGGAACACTGAAGCTTTCTTT. Its translation is CSASAGNTEAFF. The chain employs TRBV20-1 and TRBJ1-1; D is unresolved. V was trimmed by 3 bases and J by 1 base, leaving 6 bases between them. The germline V gene encodes CDR1 DFQATT and CDR2 SNEGSKA (reference sequence). The CDR3 sequence is 12 residues long.

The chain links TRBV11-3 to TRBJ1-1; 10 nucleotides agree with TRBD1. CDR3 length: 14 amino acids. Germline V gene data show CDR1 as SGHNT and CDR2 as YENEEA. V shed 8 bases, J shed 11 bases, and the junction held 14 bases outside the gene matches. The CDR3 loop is CASREDRGIWSAFF. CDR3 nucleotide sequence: TGTGCCAGCCGTGAGGACAGGGGGATCTGGTCGGCTTTCTTT.

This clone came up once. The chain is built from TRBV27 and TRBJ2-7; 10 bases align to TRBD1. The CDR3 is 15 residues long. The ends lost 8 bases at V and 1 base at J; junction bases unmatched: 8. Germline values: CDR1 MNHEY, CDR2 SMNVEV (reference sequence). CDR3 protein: CASRKTDRGSYEQYF. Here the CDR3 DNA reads TGTGCCAGCCGTAAGACGGACAGGGGGTCCTACGAGCAGTACTTC.

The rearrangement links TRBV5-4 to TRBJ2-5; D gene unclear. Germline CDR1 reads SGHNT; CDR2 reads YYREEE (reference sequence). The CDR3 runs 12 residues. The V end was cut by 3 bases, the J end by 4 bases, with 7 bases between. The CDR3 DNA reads TGTGCCAGCAGCTCCCCCGTAGAGACCCAGTACTTC. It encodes CASSSPVETQYF.

The CDR3 DNA follows: TGTGCCAGTAGTGATCTGACAGGGTCTACTATTAATTCACCCCTCCACTTT. It translates to CASSDLTGSTINSPLHF. The chain combines TRBV19 with TRBJ1-6; 7 bases align to TRBD1. Germline-derived CDR1 and CDR2 are LNHDA and SQIVND (reference sequence). The CDR3 has 17 residues. The V segment lost 5 bases and the J segment 6 bases; nucleotides outside the gene matches: 13. The full variable domain, in which reference TRBV19 and TRBJ1-6 provide the parts outside the CDR3, is DGGITQSPKYLFRKEGQNVTLSCEQNLNHDAMYWYRQDPGQGLRLIYYSQIVNDFQKGDIAEGYSVSREKKESFPLTVTSAQKNPTAFYLCASSDLTGSTINSPLHFGNGTRLTVT.

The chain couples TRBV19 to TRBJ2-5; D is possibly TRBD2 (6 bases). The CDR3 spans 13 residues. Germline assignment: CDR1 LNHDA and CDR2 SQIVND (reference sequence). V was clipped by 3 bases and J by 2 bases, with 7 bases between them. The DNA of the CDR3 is TGTGCCAGTAGTATCGGGGGACAAGAGACCCAGTACTTC. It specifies CASSIGGQETQYF.